What follows are 10 T cell receptor beta chains derived from one specimen sequenced in a study of blood T cell repertoires in COVID-19. Clones were sequenced by immunoSEQ multiplex PCR, and TCRdb holds only the in-frame ones, with some missing. The profile shows 70,000 or so clones, about 90% of them singletons. The sequenced sample was peripheral blood. The origin of the receptors is a woman aged 80 or over with active COVID-19.

This sequence joins TRBV9 and TRBJ2-2, with 8 bases fitting TRBD2. V was clipped by 4 bases and J by 2 bases; unmatched bases: 7. This CDR3 is 16 amino acids long. Germline CDR1 and CDR2: SGDLS and YYNGEE. The CDR3 nucleotides are TGTGCCAGCAGCCGGGGGGGCTTACTTAACACCGGGGAGCTGTTTTTT. Residues: CASSRGGLLNTGELFF.

V gene TRBV12-5 combines with J gene TRBJ2-7; D remains ambiguous. Trimming took 1 base from V and 1 from J, leaving 5 bases between them. Germline CDR1 reads LGHNT; CDR2 reads FRNRAP. The length of the CDR3 is 13 residues. CDR3 coding DNA: TGTGCTAGTGGTTTGGACATATCCTACGAGCAGTACTTC. This encodes CASGLDISYEQYF.

This clone was seen once. In DNA, the CDR3 is TGTGCCAGCTCACCACGTAGACTAGAAGGGCAGTACTTC. This gives the protein CASSPRRLEGQYF. The chain uses TRBV18 and TRBJ2-7; D possibly corresponds to TRBD2 (6 bases). The CDR3 loop spans 13 amino acids. CDR1 is KGHSH, CDR2 LQKENI, per germline. V gave up 1 base and J gave up 9 bases, with 13 bases separating them.

The rearrangement links TRBV11-2 to TRBJ2-5, with TRBD2 as a possible D gene (5 bases). Germline V gene lookup returns CDR1 SGHAT and CDR2 FQNNGV. The V end lost 5 bases, the J end lost 5 bases, and 12 bases lay between the germline ends. This CDR3 comprises 13 residues. The CDR3 region is CASSTGDRETQYF. In DNA, the CDR3 is TGTGCCAGCAGCACCGGGGATCGGGAGACCCAGTACTTC.

V is TRBV30 and J is TRBJ1-6; D may be TRBD1 (5 bases). Germline V lookup: CDR1 GTSNPN, CDR2 SVGIG (reference sequence). CDR3 length equals 13 residues. V was pared by 8 bases and J by 3 bases, with 11 bases between. The CDR3: CAARGDYNSPLHF. As DNA, the CDR3 is TGTGCCGCCCGGGGGGACTATAATTCACCCCTCCACTTT.

The chain is built from TRBV2 and TRBJ2-5; D is perhaps TRBD1 (5 bases). V shed 4 bases and J shed 2 bases, with 8 bases lying between them. The CDR3 consists of 13 residues. Germline values: CDR1 SNHLY, CDR2 FYNNEI. The CDR3 bases are TGTGCCAGCAGTGCAAGGGGACAAGAGACCCAGTACTTC. Its protein product is CASSARGQETQYF.

The chain links TRBV28 to TRBJ2-5; 8 nucleotides agree with TRBD1. Trimming removed 8 bases from V and 2 bases from J; junction bases left unmatched: 7. This CDR3 contains 14 residues. Per germline, CDR1 MDHEN and CDR2 SYDVKM. CDR3 protein: CASAQGAKQETQYF. The CDR3 coding sequence is TGTGCCAGCGCCCAGGGGGCGAAACAAGAGACCCAGTACTTC.

The chain has TRBV29-1 and TRBJ2-1, with D possibly being TRBD2 (6 bases). Germline V gene sequence: CDR1 SQVTM, CDR2 ANQGSEA. This CDR3 region has 15 residues. Trimming took off 6 bases at V and 0 bases at J, with 15 bases between the two ends. DNA of the CDR3: TGCAGCGTCTTATTTCGGGAGTTCTCCTACAATGAGCAGTTCTTC. It specifies CSVLFREFSYNEQFF.

The V and J genes are TRBV28 and TRBJ1-1; 8 nucleotides agree with TRBD1. CDR3 length equals 15 residues. Trimming at V came to 6 bases and at J to 1 base, leaving 7 bases not matched to a gene. Germline CDR1 reads MDHEN; CDR2 reads SYDVKM. CDR3 loop: CASRPSGTGNTEAFF. CDR3 bases: TGTGCCAGCAGACCCTCCGGGACAGGGAACACTGAAGCTTTCTTT.

The rearrangement uses TRBV5-1 and TRBJ1-6; no clear D. The CDR3 length is 14 residues. Trimming took 3 bases from V and 7 from J, leaving 11 bases between them. From germline, CDR1 is SGHRS and CDR2 YFSETQ. The DNA for the CDR3 is TGCGCCAGCAGCTCCGGGGAACTAAATTCACCCCTCCACTTT. It is translated as CASSSGELNSPLHF.